The rows below give T cell receptor beta chains drawn from one sample of a study of identical twins. TCRdb ran MiXCR on the 5' RACE reads and lists one entry per CDR3 protein. The sample lists about 1.7 million distinct CDR3 sequences, about 32% seen once, with roughly 0.3% in the top ten. Source material: cord blood. These receptors were collected from a newborn girl in good health. Each CDR3 is given with its conserved first and last residue. The order of the fields is CDR3 DNA, CDR3 protein, D gene, clone size, J gene, V gene. A D gene is named only where the DNA matches it firmly. Clone size is given for some rows only: seen once, a few or many times, or a class if the clone is expanded.

DNA: TGTGCCACCAGCATCAATCGGGGACTCACAGATACGCAGTATTTT; CDR3: CATSINRGLTDTQYF; D: NA; size: many; J: TRBJ2-3; V: TRBV15
DNA: TGTGCCAGCAGTTACTCAAGGGACCGCGCCGACTACACCTTC; CDR3: CASSYSRDRADYTF; D: NA; size: NA; J: TRBJ1-2; V: TRBV6-5
DNA: TGCAGTGCTGCTCAGGGGGCGCTAGTAGATACGCAGTATTTT; CDR3: CSAAQGALVDTQYF; D: TRBD1; size: few; J: TRBJ2-3; V: TRBV20-1
DNA: TGTGCCAGCAGCGTACGGAGTGCAACTAATGAAAAACTGTTTTTT; CDR3: CASSVRSATNEKLFF; D: NA; size: NA; J: TRBJ1-4; V: TRBV9
DNA: TGTGCCAGCACCCGGGACAGTTCTGCCACTGAAGTTTTCTTT; CDR3: CASTRDSSATEVFF; D: TRBD1; size: NA; J: TRBJ1-1; V: TRBV2
DNA: TGTGCCAGCGGGAGGTACAATCAGCCCCAGCATTTT; CDR3: CASGRYNQPQHF; D: NA; size: NA; J: TRBJ1-5; V: TRBV6-1
DNA: TGTGCCAGCTCTGGGGGGGACCAAGAGACCCAGTACTTC; CDR3: CASSGGDQETQYF; D: TRBD2; size: NA; J: TRBJ2-5; V: TRBV9
DNA: TGTGCCAGCAGTCCAAGACTAGCGGCGCGCACAGATACGCAGTATTTT; CDR3: CASSPRLAARTDTQYF; D: TRBD2; size: many; J: TRBJ2-3; V: TRBV12-3/TRBV12-4
DNA: TGCAGTGCCATAAAGACAGGCCCTTTCTACGAGCAGTACTTC; CDR3: CSAIKTGPFYEQYF; D: NA; size: NA; J: TRBJ2-7; V: TRBV20-1
DNA: TGTGCCAGCAGTCGAGACAGCGGCCCATATAATTCACCCCTCCACTTT; CDR3: CASSRDSGPYNSPLHF; D: NA; size: NA; J: TRBJ1-6; V: TRBV21-1
DNA: TGCAGTGCTAGCATCCTGGGCCCTTTATACGAGCAGTACTTC; CDR3: CSASILGPLYEQYF; D: NA; size: once; J: TRBJ2-7; V: TRBV20-1
DNA: TGTGCCATCAGTCCAAGGGGGAAGGACGAGCAGTACTTC; CDR3: CAISPRGKDEQYF; D: NA; size: NA; J: TRBJ2-7; V: TRBV10-3
DNA: TGTGCCAGCAGCTTAATTCGCGGAACCGGGGAGCTGTTTTTT; CDR3: CASSLIRGTGELFF; D: NA; size: few; J: TRBJ2-2; V: TRBV7-2
DNA: TGTGCCAGCAGTCCAGTCAGGGACTACGAGCAGTACTTC; CDR3: CASSPVRDYEQYF; D: NA; size: many; J: TRBJ2-7; V: TRBV6-6
DNA: TGTGCCAGCAGCGTCCATCTCTCAGGGGGCTACAATGAGCAGTACTTC; CDR3: CASSVHLSGGYNEQYF; D: TRBD1; size: NA; J: TRBJ2-5; V: TRBV9
DNA: TGTGCCAGCAGCTTAGAGGTAGCGATAGCCGGGGAGCTGTTTTTT; CDR3: CASSLEVAIAGELFF; D: NA; size: once; J: TRBJ2-2; V: TRBV7-6
DNA: TGTGCCAGCAGCGAACTAGCTGAAAGGTTTGGTGGGGAGCTGTTTTTT; CDR3: CASSELAERFGGELFF; D: NA; size: few; J: TRBJ2-2; V: TRBV2
DNA: TGTGCCAGCAGGGATGGGCTAGCGGGGGTCTACGAGCAGTACTTC; CDR3: CASRDGLAGVYEQYF; D: TRBD2; size: NA; J: TRBJ2-7; V: TRBV2
DNA: TGCGCCAGCAGCTTGGTCGGCAGGGACCTATCCTATGGCTACACCTTC; CDR3: CASSLVGRDLSYGYTF; D: NA; size: few; J: TRBJ1-2; V: TRBV5-1
DNA: TGTGCCAGCAGTGCATCGGGACAAACCTACGAGCAGTACTTC; CDR3: CASSASGQTYEQYF; D: NA; size: few; J: TRBJ2-7; V: TRBV28
DNA: TGTGCCAGCAGTTTATGGGGGACACCTACCTACAATGAGCAGTTCTTC; CDR3: CASSLWGTPTYNEQFF; D: NA; size: NA; J: TRBJ2-1; V: TRBV28
DNA: TGCAGTGCTAGGCCAGGGGGTAGTTTCACAGATACGCAGTATTTT; CDR3: CSARPGGSFTDTQYF; D: TRBD1; size: few; J: TRBJ2-3; V: TRBV20-1
DNA: TGTGCCAGCAGTTTGGTTGGGGGGCCCTTGCGCAATCAGCCCCAGCATTTT; CDR3: CASSLVGGPLRNQPQHF; D: NA; size: NA; J: TRBJ1-5; V: TRBV28
DNA: TGCGCCAGCAGCTATGGGACTAGAAATCCGAACACCGGGGAGCTGTTTTTT; CDR3: CASSYGTRNPNTGELFF; D: TRBD2; size: few; J: TRBJ2-2; V: TRBV5-1
DNA: TGCAGTGCTAGAATCGTCCAGGGAGGAGAAAAACTGTTTTTT; CDR3: CSARIVQGGEKLFF; D: NA; size: NA; J: TRBJ1-4; V: TRBV20-1
DNA: TGCGCCAGCAAGCGCAGCGATTTATCCCTACGGAATGAGCAGTTCTTC; CDR3: CASKRSDLSLRNEQFF; D: NA; size: few; J: TRBJ2-1; V: TRBV5-1
DNA: TGCGCCAGCAGCCAGCCTAGCGGGAGGGGAAATGAGCAGTTCTTC; CDR3: CASSQPSGRGNEQFF; D: TRBD2; size: NA; J: TRBJ2-1; V: TRBV4-1
DNA: TGTGCCAGCAGCTCCATCCGGGACTACAATGAGCAGTACTTC; CDR3: CASSSIRDYNEQYF; D: TRBD2; size: NA; J: TRBJ2-5; V: TRBV11-1
DNA: TGTGCCAGCAGTCGAGGGGGGGCCCTGCTTAGCACAGATACGCAGTATTTT; CDR3: CASSRGGALLSTDTQYF; D: NA; size: NA; J: TRBJ2-3; V: TRBV27
DNA: TGTGCCAGCAGTGAAAGAGCGGGAGGATTCAATGAGCAGTTCTTC; CDR3: CASSERAGGFNEQFF; D: TRBD2; size: few; J: TRBJ2-1; V: TRBV2
DNA: TGTGCCAGCGGGGGACTAGCTGCCTACAATGAGCAGTTCTTC; CDR3: CASGGLAAYNEQFF; D: TRBD2; size: many; J: TRBJ2-1; V: TRBV28
DNA: TGCAGTGCTGGAGGGGGGCCATTGGACGAAAAACTGTTTTTT; CDR3: CSAGGGPLDEKLFF; D: NA; size: few; J: TRBJ1-4; V: TRBV20-1
DNA: TGCGCCAGCAGTGGCAGACAGGACCTCATCCATGAGCAGTTCTTC; CDR3: CASSGRQDLIHEQFF; D: NA; size: few; J: TRBJ2-1; V: TRBV10-2
DNA: TGTGCCAGCAGCCGCCGACAGGCCCTCTACAATCAGCCCCAGCATTTT; CDR3: CASSRRQALYNQPQHF; D: NA; size: NA; J: TRBJ1-5; V: TRBV2
DNA: TGCGCCAGCAGCTCTGAGCCGGGACAGGGCAACTATGGCTACATCTTC; CDR3: CASSSEPGQGNYGYIF; D: TRBD1; size: NA; J: TRBJ1-2; V: TRBV5-1
DNA: TGCGCCAGCAGCCATGTACAGAGCACAGATACGCAGTATTTT; CDR3: CASSHVQSTDTQYF; D: NA; size: NA; J: TRBJ2-3; V: TRBV4-1
DNA: TGTGCCAGCAGCCAAGATGGACGCCATAATCAGCCCCAGCATTTT; CDR3: CASSQDGRHNQPQHF; D: NA; size: NA; J: TRBJ1-5; V: TRBV4-2
DNA: TGTGCCAGCCTCGGGACTTCTTACAATGAGCAGTACTTC; CDR3: CASLGTSYNEQYF; D: NA; size: NA; J: TRBJ2-7; V: TRBV7-9
DNA: TGCGCCAGCAGCACAGACACAGATACGCAGTATTTT; CDR3: CASSTDTDTQYF; D: NA; size: many; J: TRBJ2-3; V: TRBV6-5
DNA: TGTGCCAGCAGCTGGGACCCGGGACCCACAGATACGCAGTATTTT; CDR3: CASSWDPGPTDTQYF; D: NA; size: NA; J: TRBJ2-3; V: TRBV5-6
DNA: TGCGCCAGCAGCTTGGAAAGCGGGGGGGCAGATACGCAGTATTTT; CDR3: CASSLESGGADTQYF; D: TRBD2; size: few; J: TRBJ2-3; V: TRBV5-1
DNA: TGTGCCAGCAGTTTTGCTAGAGAGATCCAGTACTTC; CDR3: CASSFAREIQYF; D: NA; size: NA; J: TRBJ2-7; V: TRBV12-3/TRBV12-4
DNA: TGTGCCAGCAGTTACGGGGACACCTCTGGAAACACCATATATTTT; CDR3: CASSYGDTSGNTIYF; D: NA; size: NA; J: TRBJ1-3; V: TRBV6-5
DNA: TGTGCCAGCAGCTTAGGCTCAGCGGCCAGCTCCTACAATGAGCAGTTCTTC; CDR3: CASSLGSAASSYNEQFF; D: NA; size: NA; J: TRBJ2-1; V: TRBV7-2
DNA: TGTGCCAGCAGCGTGACAGGGACGAACACCGGGGAGCTGTTTTTT; CDR3: CASSVTGTNTGELFF; D: TRBD1; size: few; J: TRBJ2-2; V: TRBV9
DNA: TGTGCCAGCAGTTTTCGGGGGGGAGCGATATACAATGAGCAGTTCTTC; CDR3: CASSFRGGAIYNEQFF; D: TRBD2; size: NA; J: TRBJ2-1; V: TRBV6-5
DNA: TGCAGTGCTAGCCCTACCGGCGCCTTCTACGAGCAGTACTTC; CDR3: CSASPTGAFYEQYF; D: NA; size: NA; J: TRBJ2-7; V: TRBV20-1
DNA: TGCAGCGCATTGCAGGGGCGACGCAATCAGCCCCAGCATTTT; CDR3: CSALQGRRNQPQHF; D: NA; size: many; J: TRBJ1-5; V: TRBV29-1